This record concerns one T cell receptor beta chain sequence. The sample belongs to a study of blood T cell repertoires in COVID-19. Study-wide context: In each case, the material was cDNA or gDNA derived from T cells, B-cell-depleted T cells, or PBMCs.

Assay: immunoSEQ multiplex PCR; the TCRdb copy retains only in-frame clones and omits some. The sample lists about 200,000 clones; 82% were seen once. The germline V gene encodes CDR1 SGHNT and CDR2 YYREEE (reference sequence). This CDR3 region has 16 residues. Deletions cut 1 base from V and 0 bases from J, with 12 bases between. What the recovered Cohort 3 donors had was two negative PCRs, clearance, or symptom resolution. This clonotype originated in a man aged 35 to 55 who had recovered from COVID-19. The V and J genes are TRBV5-4 and TRBJ2-3, with no clear D. Sequenced: PBMCs or T cells enriched from blood (not recorded which). The CDR3 DNA is TGTGCCAGCAGCTTGAAACTTCTTACTAGCACAGATACGCAGTATTTT. It specifies CASSLKLLTSTDTQYF.